The clone carrying this T cell receptor (beta chain) was recorded at least ten times. Its matching antigen is unknown. This entry is derived from a study of neurological immune-mediated disorders. Synthesis of cDNA was carried out by template-switch 5'RACE. The reaction used 10-nucleotide random UMIs. TCRdb analysed the 5' RACE reads with MiXCR anew, one entry per CDR3 protein. The sample holds some 86,000 distinct CDR3 sequences; 2.5% to 3% are singletons and the top ten take roughly 1.2%. Whole-study findings and limits: In multiple sclerosis patients, the repertoire cluster was unrelated to clinical or MRI findings. One cluster of related CDR3 sequences contained, by phylogenetic grouping, the repertoires of 18 of 34 multiple sclerosis patients and formed a possible signature. HTLV-1-associated myelopathy ranked highest for TCR clonal expansion and multiple sclerosis lowest, beneath healthy controls.

CDR1 is DFQATT and CDR2 is SNEGSKA in the germline V gene (reference sequence). The CDR3 loop spans 17 amino acids. J was trimmed by 4 bases and V by 6 bases; bases with no gene match: 17. The gene calls are TRBV20-1 and TRBJ1-2, with TRBD1 matching 10 bases. The material sequenced was PBMCs. The TCR was taken from a woman in her 30s with multiple sclerosis. Here the CDR3 DNA reads TGCAGTGCCCCGACCGGGACAGGGGTCTACTGGGGCTATGGCTACACCTTC. Protein: CSAPTGTGVYWGYGYTF.